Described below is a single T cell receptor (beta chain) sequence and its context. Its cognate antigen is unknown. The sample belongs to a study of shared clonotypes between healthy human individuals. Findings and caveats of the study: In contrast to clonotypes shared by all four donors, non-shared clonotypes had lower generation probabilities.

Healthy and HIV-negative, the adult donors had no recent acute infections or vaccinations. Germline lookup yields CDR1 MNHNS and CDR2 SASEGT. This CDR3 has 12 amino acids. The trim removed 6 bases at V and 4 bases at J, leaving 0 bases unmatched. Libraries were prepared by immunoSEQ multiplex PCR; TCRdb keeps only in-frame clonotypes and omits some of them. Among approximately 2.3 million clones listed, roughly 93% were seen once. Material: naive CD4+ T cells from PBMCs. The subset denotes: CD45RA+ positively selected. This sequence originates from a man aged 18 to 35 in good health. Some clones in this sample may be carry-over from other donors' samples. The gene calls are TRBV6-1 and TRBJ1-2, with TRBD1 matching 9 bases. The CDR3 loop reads CASRGQGYGYTF. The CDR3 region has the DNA TGTGCCAGCAGGGGACAGGGCTATGGCTACACCTTC.